Shown below are 2 T cell receptor beta chains from a single sample sequenced in a study of type 1 and type 2 diabetes patients. PCR was run on genomic DNA. The TCR beta CDR3 region was amplified using 30 forward and 13 reverse primers. TCRdb redid the calling of the multiplex PCR reads with MiXCR, one entry per CDR3 protein. Among 250,000 or so distinct CDR3 sequences listed, roughly 44% were seen once. Sequenced: peripheral blood mononuclear cells (PBMCs). Receptors were obtained from a man in his late teens or twenties with type 2 diabetes.

This clonotype was observed a handful of times. V is TRBV7-8 and J is TRBJ2-7; possible D gene TRBD1, 5 bases. Germline assignment: CDR1 SGHVS and CDR2 FQNEAQ. Trimming removed 9 bases from V and 2 bases from J, with 29 bases in between. This CDR3 comprises 18 residues. CDR3 in amino acids: CASSKRSRNRFPTYEQYF. The CDR3 DNA reads TGTGCCAGTAGTAAGAGGTCCCGTAACAGGTTCCCTACCTACGAGCAGTACTTC.

The V call is TRBV2, the J call TRBJ2-2, with a possible D match to TRBD2 (5 bases). This CDR3 spans 14 amino acids. Germline V gene sequence: CDR1 SNHLY, CDR2 FYNNEI. The germline V and J ends were trimmed by 7 bases and 5 bases, with 14 bases remaining between them. In nucleotides, the CDR3 is TGTGCCAGCACGGTTACGGGGTGGACCGGGGAGCTGTTTTTT. Protein: CASTVTGWTGELFF.